This T cell receptor beta chain emerged from a study of molecular identifiers for immune sequencing clone quantification. The wider study: Replicate experiments took RNA from roughly 20,000 or 100,000 naive CD8 cells, divided it five ways and sequenced four. General study findings and limits: Clones above 20 RNA copies contained over 99% of effector molecules and under 1% of naive molecules.

TCRdb re-derived calls from the PCR reads in MiXCR, one entry per CDR3 protein. The sample has under 600,000 distinct CDR3 sequences; around a fifth are singletons. Only one count was recorded for this clonotype. Its antigen is still unknown. This sequence may be a read error, since a much larger clone differs from it by one base. Libraries from naive CD8 cells were generated from approximately 20,000 to 1,000,000 sorted cells (with 10%, 30% or 50% RNA). Sorting isolated naive CD8 T cells as CD8+CD4-CCR7+CD45RA+ events. The CDR3 length is 14 residues. The germline gives CDR1 LNHDA, CDR2 SQIVND (reference sequence).

The chain carries TRBV19 and TRBJ1-6; D remains ambiguous. The sequence derives from a human donor in good health. Some libraries in this study had Jurkat cell RNA spiked in. Sequencing was done on a sample of naive CD8+ T cells from blood, with Jurkat cell RNA spiked in. Subset described: FACS-sorted CD8+CD4-CCR7+CD45RA+ naive T cells. In DNA, the CDR3 is TGTGCCAGTAGTATCGCCGGGATTAATCCACCCCTCCACTTT. Translated, it gives CASSIAGINPPLHF.